These 13 T cell receptor beta chains came from one sample sequenced in a study of T cell responses to AZD1222 COVID-19 vaccine. Profiled with immunoSEQ multiplex PCR; TCRdb holds only in-frame clones, not every one. Of some 100,000 clones listed, roughly nine tenths were seen once; the top ten hold less than 8.5%. Sequences were derived from peripheral blood, sampled on day 0 of AZD1222 vaccination. The source is an adult in good health.

CDR3 sequence: CASSSSEGGYTF. The CDR3 coding sequence is TGTGCCAGCAGCTCCTCTGAGGGCGGCTACACCTTC. The chain recombines TRBV12-3 or TRBV12-4 with TRBJ1-2; D remains unclear. This CDR3 contains 12 residues. Trimming removed 6 bases at V and 8 bases at J, with 13 bases between.

The rearrangement uses TRBV6-5 and TRBJ2-7, with a tentative D call TRBD1 (5 bases). Germline V gene lookup returns CDR1 MNHEY and CDR2 SVGAGI. This CDR3 comprises 14 residues. V lost 0 bases to trimming and J lost 6 bases, with 12 bases between them. The CDR3 spells CASSYSIQDGEQYF. In nucleotides, the CDR3 is TGTGCCAGCAGTTACTCCATACAGGATGGCGAGCAGTACTTC.

The V gene is TRBV10-3, the J gene TRBJ1-1; TRBD1 agrees at 9 bases. The ends lost 4 bases at V and 3 bases at J; junction bases unmatched: 3. From germline, CDR1 is ENHRY and CDR2 SYGVKD. The CDR3 has 14 residues. Written as DNA, the CDR3 is TGTGCCATCAGTGTGACAGGGGGGGACACTGAAGCTTTCTTT. It is translated as CAISVTGGDTEAFF.

CDR3 DNA sequence: TGCGCCAGCAGCCAAGTCATCCCAGATGCCTCCTACGAGCAGTACTTC. It codes for CASSQVIPDASYEQYF. The chain carries TRBV4-1 and TRBJ2-7; D is uncertain. Trimming took 1 base from V and 0 from J, leaving 13 bases between them. The length of the CDR3 is 16 residues. CDR1 is MGHRA and CDR2 is YSYEKL in the germline V gene.

The chain uses TRBV6-2 or TRBV6-3 and TRBJ2-7; 8 bases map to TRBD2. The CDR3 extends over 14 amino acids. The junction had 4 bases not matched to a gene; V was cut back by 4 bases and J by 2 bases. Germline-derived CDR1 and CDR2 are MNHEY and SVGEGT. The CDR3 region is CASSSGGAPYEQYF. The CDR3 region has the DNA TGTGCCAGCAGTTCGGGGGGGGCCCCCTACGAGCAGTACTTC.

The chain carries TRBV5-1 and TRBJ2-7, with 13 bases lining up with TRBD2. V lost 3 bases to trimming and J lost 2 bases; unmatched junction nucleotides: 2. This CDR3 is 15 amino acids long. Looked up from germline, CDR1 is SGHRS and CDR2 is YFSETQ. The CDR3, as DNA: TGCGCCAGCAGCTATGGGACTAGCGGGACCTACGAGCAGTACTTC. Residues: CASSYGTSGTYEQYF.

V gene TRBV19 combines with J gene TRBJ1-2; D may be TRBD1 (6 bases). Per the germline V gene, CDR1 is LNHDA and CDR2 is SQIVND (reference sequence). This CDR3 has 15 residues. V gave up 3 bases and J gave up 1 base, with 12 bases separating them. The CDR3 region is CASSIPRGDNYGYTF. CDR3 nucleotide sequence: TGTGCCAGTAGTATCCCCAGGGGAGATAACTATGGCTACACCTTC.

The chain is built from TRBV6-5 and TRBJ1-5; D unclear. Trimming removed 6 bases at V and 4 bases at J, with 13 bases between. Germline V lookup: CDR1 MNHEY, CDR2 SVGAGI. The CDR3 spans 14 residues. CDR3 nucleotide sequence: TGTGCCAGCAGAACTGCTGGATCAAATCAGCCCCAGCATTTT. Its protein product is CASRTAGSNQPQHF.

This chain links TRBV4-1 with TRBJ2-4; D call uncertain. The CDR3 is made up of 15 amino acids. Germline values: CDR1 MGHRA, CDR2 YSYEKL. Deletions cut 3 bases from V and 0 bases from J, with 9 bases between. This CDR3 is CASSQTSVAKNIQYF. The CDR3 region has the DNA TGCGCCAGCAGCCAGACTTCGGTAGCCAAAAACATTCAGTACTTC.

In this sample, this clone turned up once. This chain joins TRBV30 and TRBJ1-1, with a tentative D call TRBD1 (5 bases). Germline lookup yields CDR1 GTSNPN and CDR2 SVGIG (reference sequence). Trimming shortened V by 4 bases and J by 1 base, and 16 bases separated the two germline ends. This CDR3 is 15 amino acids long. The CDR3 DNA reads as TGTGCCTGGAAGGCCGGGACCCTTCCGAACACTGAAGCTTTCTTT. It specifies CAWKAGTLPNTEAFF.

The chain carries TRBV7-9 and TRBJ1-2; D remains ambiguous. The CDR3 runs 11 residues. Trimming removed 5 bases at V and 11 bases at J, with 12 bases between. CDR1 is SEHNR and CDR2 is FQNEAQ in the germline V gene (reference sequence). CDR3 nucleotides: TGTGCCAGCAGCCAGGACGAGCGGTACACCTTC. Its translation: CASSQDERYTF.

The CDR3 loop is CASTSGVANQPQHF. CDR3 DNA sequence: TGTGCCAGCACCAGTGGGGTGGCGAATCAGCCCCAGCATTTT. This chain uses TRBV6-5 with TRBJ1-5; D uncertain. This CDR3 is built from 14 residues. V lost 7 bases and J 4 bases, leaving 14 bases between the germline ends. The V gene's germline CDR1 is MNHEY and CDR2 SVGAGI.

The rearrangement uses TRBV20-1 and TRBJ2-7; 7 bases fit TRBD1. J gave up 5 bases and V 8 bases, and 6 bases lay outside the gene matches. Per germline, CDR1 DFQATT and CDR2 SNEGSKA (reference sequence). CDR3 size: 11 residues. CDR3 in amino acids: CSPRQGNEQYF. The CDR3 DNA reads TGCAGTCCCCGACAGGGCAACGAGCAGTACTTC.